The source of this T cell receptor (beta chain) is a study of Graves' ophthalmopathy and Graves' hyperthyroidism. Germline V gene sequence: CDR1 SGHDT, CDR2 YYEEEE. The CDR3 contains 14 residues. Trimming pared 4 bases from V and 4 bases from J, leaving 12 bases between. Amplified TCR beta CDR3 regions were obtained using RNA transcripts as template. Second-round multiplex PCR came after first-round RT-PCR with HTBI primers. MiXCR, applied by TCRdb to the multiplex PCR reads, yields one record per CDR3 protein. The sample has over a million distinct CDR3 sequences; about 38% are singletons. This clonotype was seen many times. Its antigen is still unknown. Orbital computed tomography, thyroid ultrasound, TRAb, serum thyroxine and clinical symptoms formed the basis of diagnosis. Study-level points and caveats: The blood repertoire also included most expanded thyroid clonotypes above 0.001 frequency.

The material sequenced was peripheral blood or thyroid tissue (not recorded which). The clonotype was recovered from an adult man with Graves' hyperthyroidism. The genes are TRBV5-6 and TRBJ1-5; D may be TRBD1 (6 bases). The CDR3 region has the DNA TGTGCCAGCAGCCGCAGGGGAGGTAATCAGCCCCAGCATTTT. Translated: CASSRRGGNQPQHF.